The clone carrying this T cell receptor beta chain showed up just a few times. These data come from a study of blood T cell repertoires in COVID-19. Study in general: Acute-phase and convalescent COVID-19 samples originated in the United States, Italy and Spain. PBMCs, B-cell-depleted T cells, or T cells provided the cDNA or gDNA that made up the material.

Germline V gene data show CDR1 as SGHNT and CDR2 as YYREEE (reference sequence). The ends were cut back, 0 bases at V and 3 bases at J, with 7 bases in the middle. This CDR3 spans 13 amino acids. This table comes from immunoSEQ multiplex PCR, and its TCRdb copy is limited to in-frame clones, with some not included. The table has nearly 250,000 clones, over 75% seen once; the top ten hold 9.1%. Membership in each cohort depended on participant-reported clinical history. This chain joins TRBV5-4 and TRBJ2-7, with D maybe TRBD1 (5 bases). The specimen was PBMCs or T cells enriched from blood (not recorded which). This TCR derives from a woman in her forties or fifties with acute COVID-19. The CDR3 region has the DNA TGTGCCAGCAGCTTGGGACAGATCTACGAGCAGTACTTC. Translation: CASSLGQIYEQYF. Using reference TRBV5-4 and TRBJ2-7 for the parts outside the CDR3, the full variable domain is ETGVTQSPTHLIKTRGQQVTLRCSSQSGHNTVSWYQQALGQGPQFIFQYYREEENGRGNFPPRFSGLQFPNYSSELNVNALELDDSALYLCASSLGQIYEQYFGPGTRLTVT.